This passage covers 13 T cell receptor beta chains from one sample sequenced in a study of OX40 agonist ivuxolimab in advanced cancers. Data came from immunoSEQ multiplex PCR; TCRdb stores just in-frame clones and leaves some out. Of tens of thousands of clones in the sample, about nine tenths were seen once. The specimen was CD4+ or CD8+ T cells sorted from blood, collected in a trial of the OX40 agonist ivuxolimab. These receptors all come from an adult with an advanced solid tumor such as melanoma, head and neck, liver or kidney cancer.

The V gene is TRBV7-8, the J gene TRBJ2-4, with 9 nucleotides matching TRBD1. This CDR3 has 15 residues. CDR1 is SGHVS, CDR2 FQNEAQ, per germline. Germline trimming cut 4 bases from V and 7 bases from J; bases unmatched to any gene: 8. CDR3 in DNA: TGTGCCAGCAGCTCGACCCTGGGGACAGGGAACATTCAGTACTTC. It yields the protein CASSSTLGTGNIQYF.

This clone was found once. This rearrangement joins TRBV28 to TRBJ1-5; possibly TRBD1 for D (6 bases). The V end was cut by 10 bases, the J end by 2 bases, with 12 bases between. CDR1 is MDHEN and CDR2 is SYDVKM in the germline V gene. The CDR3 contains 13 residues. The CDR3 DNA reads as TGTGCCACCCTCAACAGGGGCAATCAGCCCCAGCATTTT. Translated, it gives CATLNRGNQPQHF.

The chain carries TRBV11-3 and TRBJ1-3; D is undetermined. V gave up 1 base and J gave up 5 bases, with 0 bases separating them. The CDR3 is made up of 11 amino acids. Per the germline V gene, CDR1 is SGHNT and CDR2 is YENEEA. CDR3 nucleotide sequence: TGTGCCAGCAGCTTAGGAAACACCATATATTTT. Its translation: CASSLGNTIYF.

The CDR3 loop reads CASSTSGLVDETQYF. CDR3 DNA: TGTGCCAGTAGTACCTCGGGACTAGTTGATGAGACCCAGTACTTC. This sequence joins TRBV19 and TRBJ2-5, with 8 nucleotides matching TRBD2. After removal of 4 bases from V and 5 bases from J, the junction contained 9 bases not matched to a gene. CDR1 LNHDA and CDR2 SQIVND come from the germline V gene (reference sequence). The CDR3 spans 15 residues. Full variable domain (remainder filled in from reference TRBV19 and TRBJ2-5): DGGITQSPKYLFRKEGQNVTLSCEQNLNHDAMYWYRQDPGQGLRLIYYSQIVNDFQKGDIAEGYSVSREKKESFPLTVTSAQKNPTAFYLCASSTSGLVDETQYFGPGTRLLVL.

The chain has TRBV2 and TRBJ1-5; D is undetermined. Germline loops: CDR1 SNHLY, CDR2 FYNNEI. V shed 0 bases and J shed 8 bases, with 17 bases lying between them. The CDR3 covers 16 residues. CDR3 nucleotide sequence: TGTGCCAGCAGTGAAGCCTGGGGAGGTTCCGGGGAGCCCCAGCATTTT. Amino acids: CASSEAWGGSGEPQHF.

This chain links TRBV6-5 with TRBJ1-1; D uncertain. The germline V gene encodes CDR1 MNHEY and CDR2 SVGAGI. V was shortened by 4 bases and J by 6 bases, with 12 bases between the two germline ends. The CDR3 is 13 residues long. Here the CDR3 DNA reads TGTGCCAGCAGTTTGCTTTTTTCGGCTGAAGCTTTCTTT. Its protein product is CASSLLFSAEAFF.

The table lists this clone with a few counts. CDR3 sequence reads: CASSLGTEGSPLHF. The CDR3 DNA sequence: TGCGCCAGCAGCCTCGGGACAGAGGGTTCACCCCTCCACTTT. The chain has TRBV5-1 and TRBJ1-6, with 7 positions matching TRBD1. The CDR3 totals 14 residues. The V gene's germline CDR1 is SGHRS and CDR2 YFSETQ. J gave up 9 bases and V 4 bases, and 7 bases lay outside the gene matches.

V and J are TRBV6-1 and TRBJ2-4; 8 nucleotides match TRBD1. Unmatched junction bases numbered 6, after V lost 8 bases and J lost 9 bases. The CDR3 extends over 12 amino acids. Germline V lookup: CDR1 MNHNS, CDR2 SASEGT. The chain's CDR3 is CASFGQGGIQYF. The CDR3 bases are TGTGCCAGCTTCGGACAGGGAGGCATTCAGTACTTC.

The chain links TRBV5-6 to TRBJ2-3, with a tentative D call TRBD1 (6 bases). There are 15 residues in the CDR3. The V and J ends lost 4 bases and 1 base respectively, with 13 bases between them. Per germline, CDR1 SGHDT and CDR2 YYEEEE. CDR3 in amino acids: CASSDTGIRTDTQYF. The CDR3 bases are TGTGCCAGCAGCGACACAGGGATACGCACAGATACGCAGTATTTT.

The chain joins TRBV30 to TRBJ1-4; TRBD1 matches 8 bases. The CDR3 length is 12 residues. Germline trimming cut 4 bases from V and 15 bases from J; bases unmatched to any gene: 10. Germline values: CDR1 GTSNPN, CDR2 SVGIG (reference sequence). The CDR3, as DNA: TGTGCCTGGACAATACAGGGGGATGGGGTGTTTTTT. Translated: CAWTIQGDGVFF. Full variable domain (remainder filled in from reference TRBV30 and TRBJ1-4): SQTIHQWPATLVQPVGSPLSLECTVEGTSNPNLYWYRQAAGRGLQLLFYSVGIGQISSEVPQNLSASRPQDRQFILSSKKLLLSDSGFYLCAWTIQGDGVFFGSGTQLSVL.

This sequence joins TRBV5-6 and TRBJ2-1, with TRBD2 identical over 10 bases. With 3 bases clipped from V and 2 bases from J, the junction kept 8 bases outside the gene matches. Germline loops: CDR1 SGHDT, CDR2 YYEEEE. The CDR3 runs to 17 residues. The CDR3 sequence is CASSSRLAGDPYNEQFF. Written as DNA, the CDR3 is TGTGCCAGCAGCTCCCGGCTAGCGGGGGACCCCTACAATGAGCAGTTCTTC.

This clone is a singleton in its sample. CDR3 amino acids: CASKSGLLEPEQFF. The CDR3, as DNA: TGTGCCAGTAAATCTGGACTTCTAGAGCCTGAGCAGTTCTTC. The V call is TRBV19, the J call TRBJ2-1, with TRBD2 as a possible D gene (5 bases). The CDR3 is 14 residues long. With 7 bases removed from V and 9 bases from J, the gap between germline ends came to 19 bases. Germline loops: CDR1 LNHDA, CDR2 SQIVND (reference sequence).

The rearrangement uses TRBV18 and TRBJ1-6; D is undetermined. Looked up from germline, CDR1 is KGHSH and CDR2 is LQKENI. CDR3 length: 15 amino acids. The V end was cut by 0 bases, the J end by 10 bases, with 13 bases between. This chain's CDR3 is CASSPPGSDRSPLHF. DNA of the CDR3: TGTGCCAGCTCACCACCAGGGTCGGATCGATCACCCCTCCACTTT.